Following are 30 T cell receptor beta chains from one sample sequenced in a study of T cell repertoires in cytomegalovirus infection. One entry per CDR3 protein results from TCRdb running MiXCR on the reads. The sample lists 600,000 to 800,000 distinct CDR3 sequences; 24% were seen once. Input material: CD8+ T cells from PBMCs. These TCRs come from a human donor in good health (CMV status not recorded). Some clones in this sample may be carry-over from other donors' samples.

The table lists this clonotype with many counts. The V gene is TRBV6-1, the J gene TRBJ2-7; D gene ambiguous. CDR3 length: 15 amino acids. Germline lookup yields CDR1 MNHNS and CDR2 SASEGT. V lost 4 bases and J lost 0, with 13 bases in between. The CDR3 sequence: CASSVALEPSYEQYF. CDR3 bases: TGTGCCAGCAGTGTTGCCCTCGAACCCTCCTACGAGCAGTACTTC.

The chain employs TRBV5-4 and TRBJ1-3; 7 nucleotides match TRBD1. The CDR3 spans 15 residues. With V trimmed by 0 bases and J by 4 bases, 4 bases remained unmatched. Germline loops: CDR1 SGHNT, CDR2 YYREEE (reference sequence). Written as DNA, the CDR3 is TGTGCCAGCAGCTTGGAGGGGGCAGGCGGAAACACCATATATTTT. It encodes CASSLEGAGGNTIYF.

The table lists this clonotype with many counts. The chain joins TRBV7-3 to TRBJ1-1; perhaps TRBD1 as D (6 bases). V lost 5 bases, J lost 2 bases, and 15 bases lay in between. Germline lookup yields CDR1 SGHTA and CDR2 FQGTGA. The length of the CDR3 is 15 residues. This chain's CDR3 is CASSPGPGVNTEAFF. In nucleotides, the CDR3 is TGTGCCAGCAGCCCTGGACCAGGGGTCAACACTGAAGCTTTCTTT.

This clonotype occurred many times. CDR3 region: CSVEEWEVQGGTGELFF. The CDR3 DNA is TGCAGCGTTGAAGAATGGGAAGTGCAGGGTGGCACCGGGGAGCTGTTTTTT. The chain uses TRBV29-1 and TRBJ2-2; D might be TRBD1 (5 bases). This CDR3 is built from 17 residues. V was trimmed by 0 bases and J by 4 bases, leaving 18 bases between them. Germline loops: CDR1 SQVTM, CDR2 ANQGSEA.

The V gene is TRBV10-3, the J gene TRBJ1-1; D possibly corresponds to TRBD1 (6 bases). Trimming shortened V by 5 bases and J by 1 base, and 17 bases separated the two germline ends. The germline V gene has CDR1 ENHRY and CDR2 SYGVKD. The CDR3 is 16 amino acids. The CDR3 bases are TGTGCCATCAGTTCTAATCAACAGGGTAAGAACACTGAAGCTTTCTTT. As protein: CAISSNQQGKNTEAFF.

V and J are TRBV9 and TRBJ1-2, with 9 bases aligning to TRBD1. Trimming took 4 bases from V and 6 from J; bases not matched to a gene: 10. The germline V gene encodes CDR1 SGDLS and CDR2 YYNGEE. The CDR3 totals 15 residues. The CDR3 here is CASSPGGQGRDGYTF. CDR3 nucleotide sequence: TGTGCCAGCAGCCCCGGGGGACAGGGAAGGGATGGCTACACCTTC. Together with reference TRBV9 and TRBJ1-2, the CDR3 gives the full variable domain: DSGVTQTPKHLITATGQRVTLRCSPRSGDLSVYWYQQSLDQGLQFLIQYYNGEERAKGNILERFSAQQFPDLHSELNLSSLELGDSALYFCASSPGGQGRDGYTFGSGTRLTVV.

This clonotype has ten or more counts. The CDR3 DNA reads as TGTGCCAGCAGACTTGACAATATCGATGAGCAGTTCTTC. Its translation: CASRLDNIDEQFF. The chain links TRBV6-2 or TRBV6-3 to TRBJ2-1; no clear D gene. Trimming took 6 bases from V and 8 from J, leaving 14 bases between them. Germline V gene sequence: CDR1 MNHEY, CDR2 SVGEGT. This CDR3 comprises 13 residues.

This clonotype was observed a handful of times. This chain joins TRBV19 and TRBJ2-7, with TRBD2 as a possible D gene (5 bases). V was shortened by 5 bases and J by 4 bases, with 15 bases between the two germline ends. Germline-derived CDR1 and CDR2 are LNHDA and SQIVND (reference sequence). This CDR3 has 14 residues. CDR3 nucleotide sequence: TGTGCCAGTAGTGTCCAACCGGGAAGGTACGAGCAGTACTTC. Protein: CASSVQPGRYEQYF.

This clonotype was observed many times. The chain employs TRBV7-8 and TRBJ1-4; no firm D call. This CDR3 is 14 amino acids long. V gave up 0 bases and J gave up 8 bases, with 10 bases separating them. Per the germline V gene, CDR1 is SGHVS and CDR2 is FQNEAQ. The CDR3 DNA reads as TGTGCCAGCAGCTTAGCGTTGACAATCGAAAAACTGTTTTTT. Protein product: CASSLALTIEKLFF.

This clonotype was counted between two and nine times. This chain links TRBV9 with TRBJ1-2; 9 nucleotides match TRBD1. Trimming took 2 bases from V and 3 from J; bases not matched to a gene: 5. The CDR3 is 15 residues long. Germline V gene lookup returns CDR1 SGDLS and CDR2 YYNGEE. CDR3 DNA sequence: TGTGCCAGCAGCGTCCAGGACAGGGGTGACTATGGCTACACCTTC. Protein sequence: CASSVQDRGDYGYTF.

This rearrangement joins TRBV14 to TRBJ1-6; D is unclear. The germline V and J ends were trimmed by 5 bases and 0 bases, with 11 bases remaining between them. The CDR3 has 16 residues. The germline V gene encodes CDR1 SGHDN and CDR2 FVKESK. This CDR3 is CASSFWSSSYNSPLHF. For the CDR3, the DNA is TGTGCCAGCAGCTTCTGGTCGAGCTCCTATAATTCACCCCTCCACTTT.

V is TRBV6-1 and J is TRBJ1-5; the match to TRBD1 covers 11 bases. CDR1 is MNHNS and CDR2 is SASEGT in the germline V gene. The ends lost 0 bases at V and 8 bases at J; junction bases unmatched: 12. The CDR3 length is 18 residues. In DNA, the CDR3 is TGTGCCAGCAGTGAAGCGCTTCTGGGGACAGGGGGTTTTAAGCCCCAGCATTTT. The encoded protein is CASSEALLGTGGFKPQHF.

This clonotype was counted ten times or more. CDR3 nucleotides: TGTGCCAGCAGTTACTCGATCTTGGGGAAGAACACTGAAGCTTTCTTT. Protein sequence: CASSYSILGKNTEAFF. The chain couples TRBV6-2 or TRBV6-3 to TRBJ1-1; D unresolved. The CDR3 runs to 16 residues. Germline CDR1 is MNHEY and CDR2 is SVGEGT. Trimming cost V 0 bases and J 1 base, with 12 bases left between them.

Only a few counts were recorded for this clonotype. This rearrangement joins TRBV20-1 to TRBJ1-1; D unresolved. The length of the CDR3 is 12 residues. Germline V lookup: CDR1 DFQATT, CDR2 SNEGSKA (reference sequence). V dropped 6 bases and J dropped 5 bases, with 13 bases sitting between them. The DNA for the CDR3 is TGCAGTGCCCCCCTTTTTGGGACTGAAGCTTTCTTT. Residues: CSAPLFGTEAFF.

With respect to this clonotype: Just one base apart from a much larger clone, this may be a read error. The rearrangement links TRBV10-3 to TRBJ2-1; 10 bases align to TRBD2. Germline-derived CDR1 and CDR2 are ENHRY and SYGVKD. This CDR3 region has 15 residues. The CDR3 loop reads CVISEDTSGTNEQFF. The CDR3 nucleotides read TGTGTCATCAGTGAAGATACTAGCGGGACGAATGAGCAGTTCTTC.

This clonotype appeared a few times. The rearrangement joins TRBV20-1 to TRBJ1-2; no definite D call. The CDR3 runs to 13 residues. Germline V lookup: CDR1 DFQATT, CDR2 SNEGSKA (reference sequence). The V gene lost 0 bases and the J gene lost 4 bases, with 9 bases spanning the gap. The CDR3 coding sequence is TGCAGTGCTAGAGATAGAGACTCCTATGGCTACACCTTC. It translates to CSARDRDSYGYTF.

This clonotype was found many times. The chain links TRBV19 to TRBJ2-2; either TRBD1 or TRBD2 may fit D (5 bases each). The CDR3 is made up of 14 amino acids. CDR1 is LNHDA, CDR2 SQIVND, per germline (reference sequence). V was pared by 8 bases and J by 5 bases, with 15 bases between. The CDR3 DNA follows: TGTGCCAGTGATGGGGGATCCCGGACCGGGGAGCTGTTTTTT. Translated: CASDGGSRTGELFF.

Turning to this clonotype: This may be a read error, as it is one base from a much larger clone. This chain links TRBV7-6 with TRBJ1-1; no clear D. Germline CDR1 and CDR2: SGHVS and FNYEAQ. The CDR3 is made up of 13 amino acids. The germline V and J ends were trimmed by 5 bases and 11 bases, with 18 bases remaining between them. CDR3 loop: CASSRTGPDKAFF. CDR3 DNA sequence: TGTGCCAGCAGCAGAACCGGGCCCGACAAGGCTTTCTTT.

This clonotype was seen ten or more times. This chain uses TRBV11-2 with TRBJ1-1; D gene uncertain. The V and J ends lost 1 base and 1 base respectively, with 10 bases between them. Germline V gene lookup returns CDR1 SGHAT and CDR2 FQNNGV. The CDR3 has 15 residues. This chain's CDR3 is CASSLGAAPNTEAFF. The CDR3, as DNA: TGTGCCAGCAGCTTAGGGGCAGCCCCGAACACTGAAGCTTTCTTT.

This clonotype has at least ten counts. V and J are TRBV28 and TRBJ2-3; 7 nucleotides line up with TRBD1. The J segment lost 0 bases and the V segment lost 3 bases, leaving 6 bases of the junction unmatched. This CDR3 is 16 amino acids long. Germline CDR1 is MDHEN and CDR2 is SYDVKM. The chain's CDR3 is CASSLGQYSSTDTQYF. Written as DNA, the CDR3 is TGTGCCAGCAGTTTGGGACAGTATTCTAGCACAGATACGCAGTATTTT.

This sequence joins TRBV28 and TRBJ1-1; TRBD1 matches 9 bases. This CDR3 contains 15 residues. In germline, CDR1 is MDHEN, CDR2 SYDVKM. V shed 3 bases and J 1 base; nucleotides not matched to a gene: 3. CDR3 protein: CASSLTGGANTEAFF. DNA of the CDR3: TGTGCCAGCAGTTTGACAGGGGGGGCGAACACTGAAGCTTTCTTT.

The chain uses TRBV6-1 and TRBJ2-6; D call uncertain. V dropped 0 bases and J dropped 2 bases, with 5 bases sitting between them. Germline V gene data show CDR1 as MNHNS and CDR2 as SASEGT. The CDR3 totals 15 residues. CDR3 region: CASSEAQAGANVLTF. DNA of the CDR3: TGTGCCAGCAGTGAAGCGCAGGCTGGGGCCAACGTCCTGACTTTC.

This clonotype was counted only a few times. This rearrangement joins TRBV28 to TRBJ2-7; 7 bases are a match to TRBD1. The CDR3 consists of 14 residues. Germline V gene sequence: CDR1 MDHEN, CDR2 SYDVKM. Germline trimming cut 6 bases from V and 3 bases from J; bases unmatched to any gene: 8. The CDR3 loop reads CASSPGQLIYEQYV. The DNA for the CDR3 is TGTGCCAGCAGCCCGGGACAGCTGATCTACGAGCAGTACGTC.

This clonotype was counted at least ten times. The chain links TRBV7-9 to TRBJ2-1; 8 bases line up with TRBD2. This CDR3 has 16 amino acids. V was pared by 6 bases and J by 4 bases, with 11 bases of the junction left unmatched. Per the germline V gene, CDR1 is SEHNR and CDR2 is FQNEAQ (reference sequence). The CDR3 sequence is CASRRPTSGPYNEQFF. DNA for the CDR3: TGTGCCAGCAGGCGACCCACTAGCGGACCATACAATGAGCAGTTCTTC.

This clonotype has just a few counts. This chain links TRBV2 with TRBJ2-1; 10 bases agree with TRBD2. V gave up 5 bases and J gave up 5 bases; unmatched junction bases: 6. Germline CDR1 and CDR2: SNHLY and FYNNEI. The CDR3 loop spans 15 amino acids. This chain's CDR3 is CASSYPGLANNEQFF. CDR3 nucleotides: TGTGCCAGCAGTTACCCGGGACTAGCGAACAATGAGCAGTTCTTC.

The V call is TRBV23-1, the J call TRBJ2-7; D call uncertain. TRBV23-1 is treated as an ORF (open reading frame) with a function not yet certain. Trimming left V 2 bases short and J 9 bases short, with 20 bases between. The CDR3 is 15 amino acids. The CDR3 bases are TGCGCCAGCAGTCAAACGCGGCTGAGGATCATCCGGCAGTACTTC. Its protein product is CASSQTRLRIIRQYF.

The CDR3 spells CASNLTSPLLSYNEQFF. Written as DNA, the CDR3 is TGTGCCAGCAACCTCACATCCCCCCTCCTCTCCTACAATGAGCAGTTCTTC. The chain is built from TRBV6-1 and TRBJ2-1, with D hard to call. Looked up from germline, CDR1 is MNHNS and CDR2 is SASEGT. Trimming removed 7 bases from V and 0 bases from J, with 19 bases in between. This CDR3 has 17 residues.

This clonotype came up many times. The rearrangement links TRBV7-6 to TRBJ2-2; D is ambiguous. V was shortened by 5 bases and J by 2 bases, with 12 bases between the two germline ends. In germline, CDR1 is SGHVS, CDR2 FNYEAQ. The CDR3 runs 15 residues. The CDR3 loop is CASSVQTLNTGELFF. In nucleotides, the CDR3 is TGTGCCAGCAGCGTTCAAACTCTAAACACCGGGGAGCTGTTTTTT.

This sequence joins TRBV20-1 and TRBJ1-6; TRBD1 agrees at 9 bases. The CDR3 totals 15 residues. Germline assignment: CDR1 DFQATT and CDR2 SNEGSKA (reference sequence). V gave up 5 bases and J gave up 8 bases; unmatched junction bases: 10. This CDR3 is CSAPGTGFLYSPLHF. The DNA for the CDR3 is TGCAGTGCTCCCGGGACAGGGTTTCTCTATTCACCCCTCCACTTT.

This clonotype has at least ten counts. The CDR3 DNA reads as TGTGCCAGCAGCTTTAAACAGTACTATGGCTACACCTTC. Protein: CASSFKQYYGYTF. V is TRBV7-2 and J is TRBJ1-2, with D uncertain. Per the germline V gene, CDR1 is SGHTA and CDR2 is FQGNSA. This CDR3 region has 13 residues. V gave up 3 bases and J gave up 3 bases, with 8 bases separating them.